The 28 T cell receptor beta chains below all came from one sample that was sequenced in a study of blood T cell repertoires in COVID-19. Method: immunoSEQ multiplex PCR; TCRdb's copy keeps in-frame clones and lacks some. The data hold approximately 210,000 clones, with roughly 88% observed a single time. The sequencing sample was made of peripheral blood. The receptor source for this set is a man aged 25-45 years who had recovered from COVID-19.

The genes are TRBV19 and TRBJ1-1; unclear D gene. The CDR3 runs to 14 residues. Germline V gene data show CDR1 as LNHDA and CDR2 as SQIVND (reference sequence). Trimming removed 7 bases at V and 0 bases at J, with 12 bases between. The CDR3 DNA reads TGTGCCAGTATCCCCTCGTCTTTGAACACTGAAGCTTTCTTT. This sequence encodes CASIPSSLNTEAFF.

The chain joins TRBV25-1 to TRBJ2-1, with D perhaps matching TRBD2 (6 bases). Per germline, CDR1 MGHDK and CDR2 SYGVNS. The CDR3 length is 13 residues. V shed 4 bases and J shed 12 bases, with 16 bases lying between them. The CDR3 nucleotides read TGTGCCAGCAGTGCTTCGGAGGGATTAGGGCAGTTCTTC. Protein: CASSASEGLGQFF.

The table lists this clone with a few counts. The V gene is TRBV30, the J gene TRBJ1-2; 9 bases agree with TRBD1. This CDR3 contains 13 residues. From germline, CDR1 is GTSNPN and CDR2 SVGIG (reference sequence). Unmatched junction bases numbered 8, after V lost 6 bases and J lost 6 bases. CDR3 nucleotide sequence: TGTGCCTGCCAAAGTGGGGACAGGGATGGCTACACCTTC. Its translation is CACQSGDRDGYTF.

The chain uses TRBV3-1 (or the pseudogene TRBV3-2) and TRBJ2-7, with 8 bases matching TRBD2. The germline gives CDR1 LGHDT, CDR2 YNNKEL (reference sequence). The CDR3 loop spans 16 amino acids. V shed 2 bases, J shed 2 bases, and the junction held 8 bases outside the gene matches. CDR3 nucleotides: TGTGCCAGCAGCCAAACCTCCTGGACTAGCCCCTACGAGCAGTACTTC. This codes for CASSQTSWTSPYEQYF.

This rearrangement joins TRBV10-1 to TRBJ2-7; weak D call: TRBD1 (6 bases). Trimming removed 2 bases at V and 2 bases at J, with 10 bases between. Germline values: CDR1 WNHNN, CDR2 SYGVQD (reference sequence). The CDR3 is made up of 14 amino acids. The CDR3 nucleotides are TGCGCCAGCAGTGAGCCGGGACACACCTACGAGCAGTACTTC. Protein: CASSEPGHTYEQYF.

This clone showed up just once. The rearrangement links TRBV19 to TRBJ2-5, with D uncertain. Trimming cost V 5 bases and J 5 bases, with 12 bases left between them. Germline lookup yields CDR1 LNHDA and CDR2 SQIVND (reference sequence). This CDR3 is built from 13 residues. CDR3 sequence (DNA): TGTGCCAGTAGTCTCCTTAACCGGGAGACCCAGTACTTC. Protein: CASSLLNRETQYF.

This clone was seen a handful of times. The chain carries TRBV19 and TRBJ1-6, with 10 bases lining up with TRBD1. Germline values: CDR1 LNHDA, CDR2 SQIVND (reference sequence). With 3 bases clipped from V and 7 bases from J, the junction kept 6 bases outside the gene matches. The CDR3 contains 16 residues. The CDR3 loop reads CASSIQGTGANSPLHF. CDR3 DNA sequence: TGTGCCAGTAGTATTCAAGGGACAGGGGCGAATTCACCCCTCCACTTT.

The rearrangement links TRBV13 to TRBJ2-1, with 13 nucleotides matching TRBD2. The length of the CDR3 is 15 residues. Germline V gene data show CDR1 as PRHDT and CDR2 as FYEKMQ (reference sequence). With 5 bases clipped from V and 10 bases from J, the junction kept 8 bases outside the gene matches. This chain's CDR3 is CASSPGLAGHGEQFF. As DNA, the CDR3 is TGTGCCAGCAGCCCGGGACTAGCGGGGCATGGCGAGCAGTTCTTC.

J is TRBJ1-1 and V is TRBV4-1, with D unclear. The CDR3 length is 14 residues. The V end was cut by 2 bases, the J end by 2 bases, with 9 bases between. Germline assignment: CDR1 MGHRA and CDR2 YSYEKL. CDR3 nucleotide sequence: TGCGCCAGCAGCCAACCTCGCGGTAACACTGAAGCTTTCTTT. Translation gives CASSQPRGNTEAFF.

J is TRBJ2-7 and V is TRBV5-6; no definite D call. CDR3 length equals 12 residues. Germline CDR1 reads SGHDT; CDR2 reads YYEEEE. Trimming left V 0 bases short and J 5 bases short, with 6 bases between. The DNA of the CDR3 is TGTGCCAGCAGCTTGGCTACCCACGAGCAGTACTTC. It specifies CASSLATHEQYF.

This clone was found once. In DNA, the CDR3 is TGTGCCAGCAGTTCCGGCAGGGGGCGCGTAGCTTTCTTT. Translation: CASSSGRGRVAFF. The chain carries TRBV6-5 and TRBJ1-1, with 8 bases fitting TRBD1. Germline V lookup: CDR1 MNHEY, CDR2 SVGAGI. This CDR3 has 13 amino acids. The trim removed 4 bases at V and 10 bases at J, leaving 8 bases unmatched.

The V and J genes are TRBV5-1 and TRBJ2-2, with 7 positions matching TRBD2. V was pared by 1 base and J by 1 base, with 4 bases of the junction left unmatched. This CDR3 has 16 residues. The germline CDR1 and CDR2 sequences are SGHRS and YFSETQ. The CDR3 spells CASSLRLAVNTGELFF. As DNA, the CDR3 is TGCGCCAGCAGCTTGCGGCTAGCGGTGAACACCGGGGAGCTGTTTTTT.

The chain links TRBV4-3 to TRBJ2-3; no definite D call. This CDR3 region has 15 residues. Deletions cut 0 bases from V and 1 base from J, with 8 bases between. In germline, CDR1 is LGHNA, CDR2 YSLEER. DNA of the CDR3: TGCGCCAGCAGCCAAGATCCCCGAGGCACAGATACGCAGTATTTT. This gives the protein CASSQDPRGTDTQYF.

This clone showed up just a few times. The rearrangement uses TRBV9 and TRBJ2-2; 7 positions agree with TRBD1. Trimming removed 2 bases from V and 4 bases from J; junction bases left unmatched: 2. Germline V gives CDR1 SGDLS, CDR2 YYNGEE. This CDR3 spans 14 amino acids. The CDR3 DNA is TGTGCCAGCAGCGTGGGACAGCGCACCGGGGAGCTGTTTTTT. Protein: CASSVGQRTGELFF.

This clone turned up a few times. The V call is TRBV4-1, the J call TRBJ1-1, with D possibly being TRBD1 (5 bases). The V gene lost 3 bases and the J gene lost 3 bases, with 17 bases spanning the gap. From germline, CDR1 is MGHRA and CDR2 YSYEKL. This CDR3 comprises 16 residues. The CDR3 is CASSQDKQDRDTEAFF. CDR3 sequence (DNA): TGCGCCAGCAGCCAGGATAAACAGGATAGGGACACTGAAGCTTTCTTT.

The chain employs TRBV6-5 and TRBJ1-1; TRBD1 is a possible D gene (5 bases). The CDR3 is made up of 13 amino acids. V lost 6 bases and J lost 4, with 12 bases in between. The V gene's germline CDR1 is MNHEY and CDR2 SVGAGI. The DNA of the CDR3 is TGTGCCAGCAGGGTAGGGACTCTCACTGAAGCTTTCTTT. This codes for CASRVGTLTEAFF.

This clone was picked up one time. V usage is TRBV13 and J usage is TRBJ2-7; D gene unclear. Trimming shortened V by 2 bases and J by 7 bases, and 18 bases separated the two germline ends. This CDR3 is 15 amino acids long. Germline-derived CDR1 and CDR2 are PRHDT and FYEKMQ (reference sequence). CDR3 coding DNA: TGTGCCAGCAGCTTATTAGGCCAGGTTCACCGAGAGCAGTACTTC. This translates into CASSLLGQVHREQYF. Based on the CDR3 plus reference TRBV13 and TRBJ2-7, the full variable domain is AAGVIQSPRHLIKEKRETATLKCYPIPRHDTVYWYQQGPGQDPQFLISFYEKMQSDKGSIPDRFSAQQFSDYHSELNMSSLELGDSALYFCASSLLGQVHREQYFGPGTRLTVT.

Turning to this clone: Germline and junction disagree at one end, which may indicate a read error. V and J are TRBV19 and TRBJ2-1; perhaps TRBD2 as D (6 bases). The CDR3 sequence is 14 residues long. Germline lookup yields CDR1 LNHDA and CDR2 SQIVND (reference sequence). The CDR3 is CASSIGGVYSEQFF. As DNA, the CDR3 is TGTGCCAGTAGTATAGGGGGGGTTTACAGTGAGCAGTTCTTC.

This CDR3 is CAITATGEPSGNTIYF. CDR3 nucleotide sequence: TGTGCCATCACCGCTACAGGGGAACCCTCTGGAAACACCATATATTTT. The rearrangement uses TRBV10-3 and TRBJ1-3, with TRBD1 identical over 7 bases. The CDR3 consists of 16 residues. Trimming cost V 7 bases and J 0 bases; bases outside gene matches: 9. Germline V gene sequence: CDR1 ENHRY, CDR2 SYGVKD.

The gene calls are TRBV13 and TRBJ2-7, with a possible D match to TRBD2 (5 bases). Germline loops: CDR1 PRHDT, CDR2 FYEKMQ (reference sequence). Deletions cut 5 bases from V and 6 bases from J, with 11 bases between. This CDR3 spans 12 amino acids. CDR3 sequence reads: CASSLEDCEQYF. CDR3 DNA: TGTGCCAGCAGCCTAGAGGACTGCGAGCAGTACTTC.

The chain links TRBV7-2 to TRBJ2-7; TRBD2 agrees at 8 bases. With V trimmed by 1 base and J by 2 bases, 4 bases remained unmatched. Looked up from germline, CDR1 is SGHTA and CDR2 is FQGNSA. This CDR3 comprises 15 residues. The CDR3 bases are TGTGCCAGCAGCTTAGTGTATAGCGGGGCCTACGAGCAGTACTTC. Amino acids: CASSLVYSGAYEQYF.

The gene calls are TRBV29-1 and TRBJ2-3; D may be TRBD1 (6 bases). The CDR3 length is 15 residues. CDR1 and CDR2 (germline): SQVTM, ANQGSEA. Trimming shortened V by 6 bases and J by 6 bases, and 22 bases separated the two germline ends. The CDR3 sequence is CSVGQTGSSADTQYF. The CDR3 nucleotides are TGCAGCGTGGGACAAACAGGGTCCTCCGCCGATACGCAGTATTTT.

The chain uses TRBV6-4 and TRBJ1-5, with a weak D call TRBD1 (6 bases). This CDR3 contains 14 residues. The V end lost 3 bases, the J end lost 5 bases, and 11 bases lay between the germline ends. Germline values: CDR1 MRHNA, CDR2 SNTAGT. The CDR3 loop is CASSESPGDQPQHF. The CDR3 coding sequence is TGTGCCAGCAGTGAATCGCCAGGGGATCAGCCCCAGCATTTT.

The chain links TRBV6-5 to TRBJ1-4; D unresolved. The CDR3 is made up of 16 amino acids. Trimming cost V 0 bases and J 0 bases, with 8 bases left between them. CDR1 is MNHEY, CDR2 SVGAGI, per germline. The CDR3 is CASSYSITATNEKLFF. The CDR3 DNA reads TGTGCCAGCAGTTACTCGATCACTGCAACTAATGAAAAACTGTTTTTT.

The rearrangement uses TRBV3-1 (or the pseudogene TRBV3-2) and TRBJ1-5; 9 bases match TRBD1. The CDR3 totals 14 residues. J lost 6 bases, V lost 7 bases, and 7 bases had no gene match. Germline CDR1 LGHDT, CDR2 YNNKEL (reference sequence). The CDR3 region is CASNRTGEFQPQHF. The DNA of the CDR3 is TGTGCCAGCAACCGGACAGGGGAGTTTCAGCCCCAGCATTTT.

V gene TRBV6-5 combines with J gene TRBJ2-1; 8 nucleotides agree with TRBD1. The germline gives CDR1 MNHEY, CDR2 SVGAGI. With 5 bases clipped from V and 9 bases from J, the junction kept 9 bases outside the gene matches. This CDR3 has 14 amino acids. CDR3 residues: CASSPQRQGFEQFF. Here the CDR3 DNA reads TGTGCCAGCAGTCCTCAACGACAGGGGTTTGAGCAGTTCTTC.

The J gene is TRBJ1-5, the V gene TRBV4-1; tentatively, D is TRBD1 (5 bases). The CDR3 length is 15 residues. The germline V and J ends were trimmed by 3 bases and 6 bases, with 15 bases remaining between them. Germline lookup yields CDR1 MGHRA and CDR2 YSYEKL. Here the CDR3 DNA reads TGCGCCAGCAGCCAGGACCAGGGACTCGGTCAGCCCCAGCATTTT. Its translation is CASSQDQGLGQPQHF.

The V call is TRBV15, the J call TRBJ2-6; the D is unclear. V lost 5 bases to trimming and J lost 4 bases, with 6 bases between them. Germline-derived CDR1 and CDR2 are LNHNV and YYDKDF (reference sequence). The CDR3 length is 13 residues. The CDR3 region has the DNA TGTGCCACCAGCCGCGCGGGGGCCAACGTCCTGACTTTC. This encodes CATSRAGANVLTF.